This T cell receptor (beta chain) was found in a study of CD8 T cells in ankylosing spondylitis. A note on this clonotype: Its antigen remains unidentified.

TCRdb reprocessed the 5' RACE reads via MiXCR and lists one record per CDR3 protein. In the table there are roughly 470,000 distinct CDR3 sequences, about 25% of which are singletons. The CDR3 is 18 residues long. The germline V gene has CDR1 SGHAT and CDR2 FQDESV (reference sequence). V lost 5 bases and J lost 0; bases outside the gene matches: 13. Whole-study results and caveats: Among TCR beta sequences, a motif of fewer than 10 highly homologous variants appeared characteristic of ankylosing spondylitis blood. Earlier reports found some motif variants in synovial fluid and blood in reactive arthritis.

The origin of this receptor is a male donor with ankylosing spondylitis. This rearrangement joins TRBV11-1 to TRBJ2-1; 7 nucleotides agree with TRBD2. The material sequenced was blood, either unsorted or a sorted T cell fraction (not recorded which). CDR3: CASSRGVGSHNSYNEQFF. The CDR3 DNA reads TGTGCCAGCAGCCGGGGGGTGGGGTCACACAACTCCTACAATGAGCAGTTCTTC.